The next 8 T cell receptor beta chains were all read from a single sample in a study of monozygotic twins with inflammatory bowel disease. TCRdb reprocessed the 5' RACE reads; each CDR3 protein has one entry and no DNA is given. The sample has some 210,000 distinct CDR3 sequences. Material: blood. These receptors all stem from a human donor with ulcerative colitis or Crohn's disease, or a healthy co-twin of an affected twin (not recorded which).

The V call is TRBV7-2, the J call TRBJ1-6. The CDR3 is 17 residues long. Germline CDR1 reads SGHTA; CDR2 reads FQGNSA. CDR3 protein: CASSLGEPSSYNSPLHF.

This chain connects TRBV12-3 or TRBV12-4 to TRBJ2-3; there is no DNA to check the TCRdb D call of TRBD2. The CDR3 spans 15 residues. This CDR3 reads CASSRNQGRGDTQYF.

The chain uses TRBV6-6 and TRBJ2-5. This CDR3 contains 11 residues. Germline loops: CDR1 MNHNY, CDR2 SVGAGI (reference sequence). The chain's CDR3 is CASRVPETQYF.

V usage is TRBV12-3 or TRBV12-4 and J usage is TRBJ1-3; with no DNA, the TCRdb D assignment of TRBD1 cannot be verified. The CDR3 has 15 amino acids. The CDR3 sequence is CASSADREAGNTIYF.

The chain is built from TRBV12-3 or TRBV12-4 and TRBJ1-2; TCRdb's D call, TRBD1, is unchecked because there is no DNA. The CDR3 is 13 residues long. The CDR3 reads CASRQGLDYGYTF.

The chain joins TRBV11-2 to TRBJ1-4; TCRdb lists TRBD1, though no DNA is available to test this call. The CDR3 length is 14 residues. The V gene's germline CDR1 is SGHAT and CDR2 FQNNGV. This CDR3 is CASSFRRGGEKLFF. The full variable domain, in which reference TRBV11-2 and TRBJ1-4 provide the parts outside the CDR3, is EAGVAQSPRYKIIEKRQSVAFWCNPISGHATLYWYQQILGQGPKLLIQFQNNGVVDDSQLPKDRFSAERLKGVDSTLKIQPAKLEDSAVYLCASSFRRGGEKLFFGSGTQLSVL.

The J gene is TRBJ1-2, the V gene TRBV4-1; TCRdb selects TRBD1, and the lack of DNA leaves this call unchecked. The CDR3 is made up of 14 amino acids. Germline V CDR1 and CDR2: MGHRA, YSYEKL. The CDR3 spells CASSAGQGSRGYTF.

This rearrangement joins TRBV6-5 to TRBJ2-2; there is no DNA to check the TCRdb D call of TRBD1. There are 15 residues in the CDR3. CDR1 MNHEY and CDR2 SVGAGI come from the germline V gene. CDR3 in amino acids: CASSYAGQSTGELFF.